The 30 T cell receptor beta chains given below trace back to one sample, sequenced in a study of OX40 agonist ivuxolimab in advanced cancers. Assay used: immunoSEQ multiplex PCR; TCRdb lists only in-frame clones, some missing. The table records fewer than 25,000 clones, nearly 85% of them present only once. The sequences come from CD4+ or CD8+ T cells sorted from blood, collected in a trial of the OX40 agonist ivuxolimab. The source is an adult with an advanced solid tumor such as melanoma, head and neck, liver or kidney cancer.

By share, this clone counts as medium-sized. The chain has TRBV14 and TRBJ2-7, with D unclear. The ends were cut back, 1 base at V and 7 bases at J, with 14 bases in the middle. The germline V gene encodes CDR1 SGHDN and CDR2 FVKESK. This CDR3 has 14 amino acids. The CDR3 nucleotides read TGTGCCAGCAGCCAAGGGTCCAGGATCGGGGAGCAGTACTTC. The encoded protein is CASSQGSRIGEQYF.

This chain connects TRBV9 to TRBJ2-7; D tentatively fits TRBD1 or TRBD2 (6 bases each). The CDR3 has 15 residues. The germline gives CDR1 SGDLS, CDR2 YYNGEE. V shed 3 bases and J shed 2 bases, with 15 bases lying between them. CDR3: CASSGGATGTYEQYF. CDR3 DNA sequence: TGTGCCAGCAGCGGGGGGGCGACTGGAACCTACGAGCAGTACTTC. The full variable domain, in which reference TRBV9 and TRBJ2-7 provide the parts outside the CDR3, is DSGVTQTPKHLITATGQRVTLRCSPRSGDLSVYWYQQSLDQGLQFLIQYYNGEERAKGNILERFSAQQFPDLHSELNLSSLELGDSALYFCASSGGATGTYEQYFGPGTRLTVT.

V gene TRBV27 combines with J gene TRBJ2-2, with 11 nucleotides matching TRBD2. Per the germline V gene, CDR1 is MNHEY and CDR2 is SMNVEV (reference sequence). CDR3 size: 16 residues. V shed 7 bases and J 2 bases; nucleotides not matched to a gene: 6. CDR3 nucleotide sequence: TGTGCCAGCACTAGCGGGGGGACACTTAACACCGGGGAGCTGTTTTTT. Encoded protein: CASTSGGTLNTGELFF.

The chain uses TRBV10-1 and TRBJ2-1; 10 positions match TRBD1. Germline V gives CDR1 WNHNN, CDR2 SYGVQD (reference sequence). The CDR3 consists of 14 residues. The V and J ends lost 5 bases and 4 bases, in that order; junction bases with no gene match: 2. CDR3 sequence: CASSSGQGYNEQFF. The CDR3 DNA sequence: TGCGCCAGCAGTTCGGGACAGGGGTACAATGAGCAGTTCTTC.

This sequence joins TRBV27 and TRBJ2-7, with TRBD1 as a possible D gene (6 bases). Trimming took off 2 bases at V and 3 bases at J, with 14 bases between the two ends. This CDR3 has 15 residues. Germline V gene data show CDR1 as MNHEY and CDR2 as SMNVEV (reference sequence). The CDR3 here is CASSLVGTTGYEQYF. The CDR3, as DNA: TGTGCCAGCAGTTTAGTTGGGACAACAGGCTACGAGCAGTACTTC.

The gene calls are TRBV5-1 and TRBJ2-5; D may correspond to TRBD1 or TRBD2 (5 bases each). This CDR3 spans 17 amino acids. CDR1 and CDR2 (germline): SGHRS, YFSETQ. V lost 2 bases and J lost 2, with 19 bases in between. CDR3 protein: CASSFGLGRGRQETQYF. For the CDR3, the DNA is TGCGCCAGCAGCTTCGGGCTTGGCCGGGGACGGCAAGAGACCCAGTACTTC.

The gene calls are TRBV4-1 and TRBJ1-6; no definite D call. This CDR3 contains 14 residues. V lost 0 bases, J lost 6 bases, and 6 bases lay in between. CDR1 MGHRA and CDR2 YSYEKL come from the germline V gene. CDR3 loop: CASSQEGRNSPLHF. DNA for the CDR3: TGCGCCAGCAGCCAAGAAGGGCGTAATTCACCCCTCCACTTT.

The rearrangement links TRBV9 to TRBJ2-1; D is tentatively TRBD1 or TRBD2 (5 bases each). Trimming took off 1 base at V and 7 bases at J, with 12 bases between the two ends. CDR1 SGDLS and CDR2 YYNGEE come from the germline V gene. This CDR3 comprises 14 residues. CDR3 sequence (DNA): TGTGCCAGCAGCGTAATGGGGGAGTTAAATGAGCAGTTCTTC. Its protein product is CASSVMGELNEQFF.

The chain joins TRBV6-6 to TRBJ2-4; D gene unclear. V was cut by 3 bases and J by 0 bases, with 12 bases left in between. Germline V gene sequence: CDR1 MNHNY, CDR2 SVGAGI (reference sequence). The CDR3 covers 16 residues. CDR3 in DNA: TGTGCCAGCAGTTATAGGTCTGGGATAGCCAAAAACATTCAGTACTTC. It yields the protein CASSYRSGIAKNIQYF.

CDR3 in DNA: TGTGCCAGCTCACCACCGGAGGGTGGCCTAAAAGCTTTCTTT. Encoded protein: CASSPPEGGLKAFF. V is TRBV18 and J is TRBJ1-1; D is undetermined. CDR3 size: 14 residues. Germline V gene data show CDR1 as KGHSH and CDR2 as LQKENI. Trimming took off 0 bases at V and 9 bases at J, with 14 bases between the two ends.

This clone has a single count. The rearrangement joins TRBV9 to TRBJ2-2; 8 nucleotides line up with TRBD2. Trimming cost V 5 bases and J 5 bases; bases outside gene matches: 14. CDR1 is SGDLS and CDR2 is YYNGEE in the germline V gene. CDR3 length: 17 amino acids. The CDR3 DNA reads TGTGCCAGCAGTGAGAGAGGGAGAGCGGGGGAAACCGGGGAGCTGTTTTTT. Protein sequence: CASSERGRAGETGELFF.

The genes are TRBV7-9 and TRBJ2-7; perhaps TRBD2 as D (6 bases). The V and J ends lost 3 bases and 1 base respectively, with 10 bases between them. Per germline, CDR1 SEHNR and CDR2 FQNEAQ (reference sequence). This CDR3 has 14 amino acids. The CDR3 nucleotides are TGTGCCAGCAGCTTGCCGGGGGATTCCTACGAGCAGTACTTC. It codes for CASSLPGDSYEQYF.

V usage is TRBV7-3 and J usage is TRBJ2-3, with TRBD2 matching over 8 bases. Germline V lookup: CDR1 SGHTA, CDR2 FQGTGA. The CDR3 runs 15 residues. J lost 4 bases, V lost 4 bases, and 7 bases had no gene match. The CDR3 DNA is TGTGCCAGCAGCTCGACGGGGGGGTCCTCAGATACGCAGTATTTT. Translated, it gives CASSSTGGSSDTQYF.

V is TRBV4-1 and J is TRBJ2-5; 12 positions match TRBD2. V dropped 4 bases and J dropped 5; count of bases not matched to a gene: 14. Germline V gene sequence: CDR1 MGHRA, CDR2 YSYEKL. The length of the CDR3 is 18 residues. The CDR3 loop is CASSPSSGGAGSQETQYF. The DNA for the CDR3 is TGCGCCAGCAGCCCCTCTAGCGGGGGGGCCGGTTCTCAGGAGACCCAGTACTTC.

This clone was seen more than once but under ten times. The chain links TRBV9 to TRBJ2-7, with 11 bases identical to TRBD2. The ends lost 3 bases at V and 2 bases at J; junction bases unmatched: 1. Germline CDR1 is SGDLS and CDR2 is YYNGEE. CDR3 length equals 14 residues. The CDR3 region is CASSEGLAAYEQYF. CDR3 coding DNA: TGTGCCAGCAGCGAGGGACTAGCGGCCTACGAGCAGTACTTC.

This clone was seen only a few times. The chain has TRBV7-9 and TRBJ1-1, with unresolved D. Deletions cut 2 bases from V and 2 bases from J, with 9 bases between. The germline CDR1 and CDR2 sequences are SEHNR and FQNEAQ (reference sequence). The CDR3 extends over 14 amino acids. The DNA of the CDR3 is TGTGCCAGCAGCTTAAACCTTCCAAACACTGAAGCTTTCTTT. Amino acid sequence: CASSLNLPNTEAFF.

This chain links TRBV9 with TRBJ2-1, with 7 bases fitting TRBD1. The V segment lost 0 bases and the J segment 6 bases; nucleotides outside the gene matches: 6. This CDR3 contains 15 residues. CDR1 is SGDLS, CDR2 YYNGEE, per germline. The CDR3 nucleotides read TGTGCCAGCAGCGTAGTCGAGACAGGGACCAATGAGCAGTTCTTC. It encodes CASSVVETGTNEQFF.

The chain has TRBV9 and TRBJ2-5; 16 bases fit TRBD2. The CDR3 has 21 amino acids. With V trimmed by 2 bases and J by 4 bases, 17 bases remained unmatched. CDR1 and CDR2 (germline): SGDLS, YYNGEE. The CDR3 DNA reads TGTGCCAGCAGCGTTCCTTCACTCGGGACTAGCGGGGGGGCGTGTAGAGAGACCCAGTACTTC. It translates to CASSVPSLGTSGGACRETQYF.

This chain joins TRBV28 and TRBJ1-1; 8 positions match TRBD1. CDR3 length: 14 residues. V was pared by 3 bases and J by 5 bases, with 5 bases of the junction left unmatched. In germline, CDR1 is MDHEN, CDR2 SYDVKM. CDR3 residues: CASSFRGRWTEAFF. As DNA, the CDR3 is TGTGCCAGCAGTTTCAGGGGGCGCTGGACTGAAGCTTTCTTT.

CDR3 loop: CASSLYPRGRNNEQFF. CDR3 DNA sequence: TGTGCCAGCAGCTTATACCCCAGGGGGCGAAACAATGAGCAGTTCTTC. This chain connects TRBV7-3 to TRBJ2-1; 8 bases are a match to TRBD1. This CDR3 has 16 amino acids. Germline V gene sequence: CDR1 SGHTA, CDR2 FQGTGA. The trim removed 2 bases at V and 5 bases at J, leaving 8 bases unmatched.

The chain joins TRBV2 to TRBJ2-3; TRBD2 aligns across 9 bases. V shed 6 bases and J 2 bases; nucleotides not matched to a gene: 15. The length of the CDR3 is 18 residues. Germline V gene lookup returns CDR1 SNHLY and CDR2 FYNNEI. CDR3 in amino acids: CASSLSGTSPAFTDTQYF. The CDR3 DNA sequence: TGTGCCAGCAGCCTTTCCGGGACTAGCCCCGCTTTCACAGATACGCAGTATTTT.

The J gene is TRBJ2-7, the V gene TRBV4-2; D may be TRBD1 (6 bases). This CDR3 has 15 amino acids. Trimming removed 0 bases from V and 2 bases from J, with 11 bases in between. Germline V gene lookup returns CDR1 LGHNA and CDR2 YNFKEQ. CDR3 sequence reads: CASSQDSRTAYEQYF. In nucleotides, the CDR3 is TGTGCCAGCAGCCAAGATTCGAGGACAGCCTACGAGCAGTACTTC.

The chain is built from TRBV4-1 and TRBJ1-1; D gene ambiguous. V lost 3 bases, J lost 1 base, and 21 bases lay in between. Per the germline V gene, CDR1 is MGHRA and CDR2 is YSYEKL. This CDR3 is built from 18 residues. The CDR3 nucleotides are TGCGCCAGCAGCCATACACACGGGCCTGCTGCGGGGAACACTGAAGCTTTCTTT. The encoded protein is CASSHTHGPAAGNTEAFF.

The genes are TRBV7-2 and TRBJ1-5; D unresolved. Germline lookup yields CDR1 SGHTA and CDR2 FQGNSA. Deletions cut 5 bases from V and 5 bases from J, with 10 bases between. The CDR3 runs to 13 residues. CDR3 loop: CASSLHIHQPQHF. The CDR3 bases are TGTGCCAGCAGCCTCCATATACATCAGCCCCAGCATTTT.

This clone is medium-sized (0.01 to 0.1%) in the sample. V usage is TRBV9 and J usage is TRBJ1-1; D is unresolved. CDR1 is SGDLS, CDR2 YYNGEE, per germline. The ends were cut back, 4 bases at V and 4 bases at J, with 5 bases in the middle. CDR3 length equals 11 residues. Here the CDR3 DNA reads TGTGCCAGCAGCAGCCCCACTGAAGCTTTCTTT. As protein: CASSSPTEAFF.

This chain links TRBV5-1 with TRBJ2-3, with 12 bases fitting TRBD2. CDR1 is SGHRS and CDR2 is YFSETQ in the germline V gene. The CDR3 is 16 amino acids. V was pared by 4 bases and J by 2 bases, with 5 bases of the junction left unmatched. The CDR3 is CASSTTSGGLTDTQYF. CDR3 in DNA: TGCGCCAGCAGCACGACTAGCGGGGGCCTCACAGATACGCAGTATTTT.

V usage is TRBV9 and J usage is TRBJ2-7; weak D call: TRBD1 (6 bases). In germline, CDR1 is SGDLS, CDR2 YYNGEE. Trimming left V 1 base short and J 4 bases short, with 15 bases between. The CDR3 totals 15 residues. CDR3 protein: CASSVTGSARYEQYF. The CDR3, as DNA: TGTGCCAGCAGCGTAACAGGGTCTGCGAGATACGAGCAGTACTTC. Together with reference TRBV9 and TRBJ2-7, the CDR3 gives the full variable domain: DSGVTQTPKHLITATGQRVTLRCSPRSGDLSVYWYQQSLDQGLQFLIQYYNGEERAKGNILERFSAQQFPDLHSELNLSSLELGDSALYFCASSVTGSARYEQYFGPGTRLTVT.

The chain joins TRBV10-3 to TRBJ1-5; D remains unclear. Trimming removed 0 bases at V and 0 bases at J, with 9 bases between. This CDR3 is 16 amino acids long. Looked up from germline, CDR1 is ENHRY and CDR2 is SYGVKD. The DNA of the CDR3 is TGTGCCATCAGTGAGTCTCAGTACGGTAGCAATCAGCCCCAGCATTTT. This gives the protein CAISESQYGSNQPQHF.

The chain recombines TRBV28 with TRBJ1-2; a possible D gene is TRBD1 (6 bases). The length of the CDR3 is 16 residues. V lost 7 bases, J lost 4 bases, and 22 bases lay in between. CDR1 MDHEN and CDR2 SYDVKM come from the germline V gene. The CDR3 loop reads CASKTLGGAEGYGYTF. In DNA form, the CDR3 reads TGTGCCAGCAAGACCCTGGGGGGGGCCGAGGGCTATGGCTACACCTTC.

The J gene is TRBJ1-1, the V gene TRBV5-6, with D hard to call. In germline, CDR1 is SGHDT, CDR2 YYEEEE. This CDR3 comprises 15 residues. With 0 bases removed from V and 1 base from J, the gap between germline ends came to 10 bases. The CDR3 loop reads CASSLGGEGNTEAFF. The CDR3 coding sequence is TGTGCCAGCAGCTTGGGAGGTGAGGGGAACACTGAAGCTTTCTTT.